This T cell receptor beta chain was observed in a study of blood T cell repertoires in COVID-19. Germline assignment: CDR1 SNHLY and CDR2 FYNNEI. The germline V and J ends were trimmed by 5 bases and 2 bases, with 13 bases remaining between them. The CDR3 runs 16 residues. In the original workflow: Reference gene primers were amplified, and this amplification served to estimate nucleated cell counts. Generated by immunoSEQ multiplex PCR, the TCRdb table keeps only in-frame clones and is missing some. V and J calls and clone size are as listed in that table; D and trimming were resolved from the DNA. The table has 80,000 to 90,000 clones, approximately 83% seen once.

This chain joins TRBV2 and TRBJ2-6; perhaps TRBD2 as D (5 bases). The source is a woman between 65 and 79 years old with acute or convalescent COVID-19. The sample consisted of peripheral blood. The CDR3 bases are TGTGCCAGCAGTATACGACTCGGGGCTGGGGCCAACGTCCTGACTTTC. This sequence encodes CASSIRLGAGANVLTF. The full variable domain, in which reference TRBV2 and TRBJ2-6 provide the parts outside the CDR3, is EPEVTQTPSHQVTQMGQEVILRCVPISNHLYFYWYRQILGQKVEFLVSFYNNEISEKSEIFDDQFSVERPDGSNFTLKIRSTKLEDSAMYFCASSIRLGAGANVLTFGAGSRLTVL.